This T cell receptor beta chain was found in a study of OX40 agonist ivuxolimab in advanced cancers. Study-wide results and limits: In CD8+ T cells, expanded clones were on average more numerous than in CD4+. Among patients with partial responses at 0.1-3.0 mg/kg, clonal expansion was among the lowest.

Germline CDR1 SGHNT, CDR2 YENEEA. V dropped 1 base and J dropped 4 bases, with 8 bases sitting between them. This CDR3 region has 13 residues. In regard to this clone: The antigen remains undetermined.

Clones were read by immunoSEQ multiplex PCR, and TCRdb kept only the in-frame ones, dropping some. The sample lists 48,000 or so clones; about 81% were seen once. Sequenced material: CD4+ or CD8+ T cells sorted from blood, taken in a trial of the OX40 agonist ivuxolimab. The TCR sequence derives from an adult with an advanced solid tumor such as melanoma, head and neck, liver or kidney cancer. The J gene is TRBJ2-7, the V gene TRBV11-3; no reliable D call. In DNA, the CDR3 is TGTGCCAGCAGCTTAGCCATCTCATACGAGCAGTACTTC. This sequence encodes CASSLAISYEQYF.